A few counts support the clone carrying this TCR beta chain. No antigen is known for it. RNA was extracted and reverse transcribed into cDNA as the sequencing template. This table comes from immunoSEQ multiplex PCR, and its TCRdb copy is limited to in-frame clones, with some not included. The sample has roughly 150,000 clones, around 62% seen once; the top ten hold roughly a third. Sorted out of PBMCs were CD4+ T cells and CD8+ T cells. The data are from a study of CD8+ T cells in alopecia areata. Study conclusions and caveats: Patients showed less clear TCR sequence sharing than mice, possibly partly because of HLA diversity. Affected scalp, especially in alopecia totalis/universalis, had a higher clonality than normal scalp did. Sequences from scalp samples also cover resident alphabeta T cells of normal skin.

The CDR3 contains 13 residues. Germline loops: CDR1 MNHEY, CDR2 SMNVEV (reference sequence). With 2 bases removed from V and 7 bases from J, the gap between germline ends came to 9 bases. This chain uses TRBV27 with TRBJ2-1; no firm D call. This TCR derives from a human donor in good health. Sequencing was done on a sample of CD8+ T cells sorted from blood. CDR3 coding DNA: TGTGCCAGCAGTTTAGATCCCTGGAATGAGCAGTTCTTC. Protein sequence: CASSLDPWNEQFF.